This T cell receptor beta chain originates from a study of blood T cell repertoires in COVID-19 (dated by TCRdb to the early 2020s). Regarding the complete study: The collaborator samples originated in the United States, Italy and Spain and spanned the acute and convalescent phases of COVID-19. The material from the prospective study consisted of cDNA or gDNA derived from T cells, B-cell-depleted T cells, or PBMCs. Subjects who had been exposed to COVID-19, were actively infected with it, or had recovered from it provided the deeply sampled blood TCRbeta repertoires that made up the dataset. The repertoires were made available in a free public database intended to serve as a resource for research on the immune response to SARS-CoV-2. The samples were drawn from the first 160 participants of the ongoing ImmuneRACE study and from 1,200 or so subjects provided by 6 global collaborators. The sample metadata nearly always contained a de-identified subject ID, COVID-19 status, age in years and sex. Where available, HLA class I and class II types were taken from metadata supplied by the sample provider and were not determined by assay-based typing.

TCRbeta CDR3 regions were amplified from genomic DNA by means of the immunoSEQ Assay, a bias-controlled multiplex PCR. For the original study's pipeline: Nucleated cell counts per sample were estimated from amplification of reference gene primers within the assay. Sequence reads were collapsed and filtered to measure the absolute abundance of every unique TCRbeta CDR3 rearrangement. Productive Simpson clonality was computed per sample as the square root of Simpson's diversity index over productive rearrangements. In TCRdb, the immuneACCESS table is reduced to in-frame sequences with V and J assigned. These tables do not hold every clone; where another copy was compared, an unresolved V gene accounts for under half, and the others remain unexplained. Clonal size and the V and J genes are those of that table, whereas D and trimming came from the DNA. The sample data list about 670,000 clones, and 75% to 90% of these were observed just once. The ten largest account for 0.2% to 0.3% of the sample.

Collaborating institutions collected whole blood in K2EDTA tubes following their own protocols. For TCRbeta analysis, collaborator samples were shipped as frozen whole blood, as isolated PBMCs, or as DNA extracted from either sample type. This clone was counted a single time. The clone's antigen remains unknown. No much larger clone exists at a distance of one base, and base qualities are not known. General findings and caveats noted by the study authors: Clinical and demographic metadata were provided uncurated, with the amount varying by source and participant.

The cysteine opens and the phenylalanine closes a CDR3 of 10 amino acids. The sequence is cut down to CDR3 DNA, 30 bases in frame from base 1. CDR1 SQVTM and CDR2 ANQGSEA are derived from the germline V gene. The junction carries 8 bases between V and J, which are trimmed by 7 bases and 6 bases respectively. The TCR comes from a woman aged 18-29 years with acute or convalescent COVID-19. This chain is built from TRBV29-1 and TRBJ2-3; a tentative D call is TRBD1 (5 bases match). Sample: peripheral blood. Here the CDR3 is given as CSATADTQYF. The DNA reads as follows: TGCAGCGCGACAGCCGATACGCAGTATTTT.